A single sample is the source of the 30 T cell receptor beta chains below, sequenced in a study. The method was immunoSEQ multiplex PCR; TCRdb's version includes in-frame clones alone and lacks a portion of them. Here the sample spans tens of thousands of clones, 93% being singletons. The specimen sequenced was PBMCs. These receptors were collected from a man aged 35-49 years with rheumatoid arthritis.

The chain's CDR3 is CASSPPHQPSNQPQHF. CDR3 in DNA: TGTGCCAGCAGCCCACCCCACCAGCCTAGCAATCAGCCCCAGCATTTT. This chain joins TRBV7-3 and TRBJ1-5; no reliable D call. Trimming took 5 bases from V and 0 from J, leaving 14 bases between them. Germline values: CDR1 SGHTA, CDR2 FQGTGA. The CDR3 covers 16 residues.

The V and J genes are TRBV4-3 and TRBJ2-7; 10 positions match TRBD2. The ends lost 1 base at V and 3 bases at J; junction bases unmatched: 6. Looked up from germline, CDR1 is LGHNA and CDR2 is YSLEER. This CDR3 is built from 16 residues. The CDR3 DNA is TGCGCCAGCAGCCAAGGCCCCGGGACTAGCGACTACGAGCAGTACTTC. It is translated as CASSQGPGTSDYEQYF.

As DNA, the CDR3 is TGTGCCAGCAGCTTGGCCCAGGCGCCTGGAGAGCAGTACTTC. Residues: CASSLAQAPGEQYF. This rearrangement joins TRBV5-4 to TRBJ2-7, with D unclear. The length of the CDR3 is 14 residues. Between the trimmed V and J ends, which lost 0 bases and 7 bases, there was a span of 14 bases. The germline V gene has CDR1 SGHNT and CDR2 YYREEE (reference sequence).

The DNA of the CDR3 is TGTGCCAGCAGCCGACGGTCTGAGCGTCTAGCCAAAAACATTCAGTACTTC. This translates into CASSRRSERLAKNIQYF. The gene calls are TRBV5-6 and TRBJ2-4; D is unclear. Trimming stripped 4 bases from V and 0 bases from J, with 17 bases between. Germline-derived CDR1 and CDR2 are SGHDT and YYEEEE. This CDR3 comprises 17 residues.

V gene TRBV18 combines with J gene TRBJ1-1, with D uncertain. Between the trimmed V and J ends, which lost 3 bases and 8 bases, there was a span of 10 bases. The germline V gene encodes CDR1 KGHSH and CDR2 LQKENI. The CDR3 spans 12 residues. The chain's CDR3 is CASSPSLGEAFF. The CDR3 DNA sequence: TGTGCCAGCTCACCGAGTTTAGGCGAAGCTTTCTTT.

This chain's CDR3 is CASSRLAGGYEQYF. The CDR3 DNA follows: TGTGCCAGCAGTCGACTAGCGGGAGGTTACGAGCAGTACTTC. The chain joins TRBV28 to TRBJ2-7; TRBD2 agrees at 13 bases. The germline V gene has CDR1 MDHEN and CDR2 SYDVKM. This CDR3 is 14 amino acids long. The V gene end was trimmed by 5 bases and the J gene end by 4 bases; junction bases not matched to a gene: 2.

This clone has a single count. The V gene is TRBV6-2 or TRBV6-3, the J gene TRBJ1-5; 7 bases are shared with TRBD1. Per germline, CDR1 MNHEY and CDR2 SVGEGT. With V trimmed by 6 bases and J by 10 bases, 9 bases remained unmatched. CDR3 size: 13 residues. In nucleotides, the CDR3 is TGTGCCAGCAGCGACAGGGAACTTTCTCCCCAGCATTTT. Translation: CASSDRELSPQHF.

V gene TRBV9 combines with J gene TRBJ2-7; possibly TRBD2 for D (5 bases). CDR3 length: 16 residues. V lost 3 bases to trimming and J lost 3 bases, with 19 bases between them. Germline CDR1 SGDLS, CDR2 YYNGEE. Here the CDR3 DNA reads TGTGCCAGCAGCGAGGATAATGGCGGGCGAAGCTACGAGCAGTACTTC. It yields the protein CASSEDNGGRSYEQYF.

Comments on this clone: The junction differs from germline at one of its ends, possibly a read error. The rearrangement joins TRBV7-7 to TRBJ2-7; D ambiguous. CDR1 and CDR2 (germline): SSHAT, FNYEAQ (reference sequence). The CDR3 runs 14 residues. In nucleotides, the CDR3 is TGTGCTAGCAGCTTAGGCGGAGACTCCTACGAGCAGTACTTC. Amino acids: CASSLGGDSYEQYF.

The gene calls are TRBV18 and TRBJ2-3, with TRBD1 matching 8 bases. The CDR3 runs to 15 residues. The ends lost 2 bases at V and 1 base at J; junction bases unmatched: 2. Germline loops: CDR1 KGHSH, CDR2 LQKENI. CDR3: CASSPRGQGTDTQYF. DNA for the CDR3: TGTGCCAGCTCACCAAGGGGACAGGGCACAGATACGCAGTATTTT.

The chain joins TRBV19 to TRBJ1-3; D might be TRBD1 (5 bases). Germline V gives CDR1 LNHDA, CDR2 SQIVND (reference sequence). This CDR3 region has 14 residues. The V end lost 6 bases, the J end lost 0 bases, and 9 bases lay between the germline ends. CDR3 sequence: CASRRQNSGNTIYF. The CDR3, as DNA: TGTGCCAGTAGGAGACAGAACTCTGGAAACACCATATATTTT.

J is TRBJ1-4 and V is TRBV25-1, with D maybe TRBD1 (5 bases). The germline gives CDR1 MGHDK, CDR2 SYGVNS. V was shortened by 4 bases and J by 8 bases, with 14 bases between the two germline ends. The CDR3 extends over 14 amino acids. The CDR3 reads CASSVGGVKEKLFF. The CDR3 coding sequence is TGTGCCAGCAGTGTTGGAGGGGTAAAGGAAAAACTGTTTTTT. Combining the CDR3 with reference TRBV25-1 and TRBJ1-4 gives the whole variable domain EADIYQTPRYLVIGTGKKITLECSQTMGHDKMYWYQQDPGMELHLIHYSYGVNSTEKGDLSSESTVSRIRTEHFPLTLESARPSHTSQYLCASSVGGVKEKLFFGSGTQLSVL.

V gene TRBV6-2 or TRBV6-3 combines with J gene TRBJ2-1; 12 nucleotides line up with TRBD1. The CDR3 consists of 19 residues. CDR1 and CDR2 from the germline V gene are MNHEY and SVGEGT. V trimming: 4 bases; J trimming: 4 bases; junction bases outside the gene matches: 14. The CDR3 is CASSFLGTGGPSGYNEQFF. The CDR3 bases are TGTGCCAGCAGTTTCCTCGGGACAGGGGGCCCGTCGGGGTACAATGAGCAGTTCTTC.

CDR3 DNA sequence: TGTGCCAGCATCTCCCTCAGTGCTGCGGACACTGAAGCTTTCTTT. This codes for CASISLSAADTEAFF. The gene calls are TRBV7-9 and TRBJ1-1; D call uncertain. This CDR3 has 15 residues. Trimming took off 7 bases at V and 3 bases at J, with 18 bases between the two ends. Germline values: CDR1 SEHNR, CDR2 FQNEAQ (reference sequence).

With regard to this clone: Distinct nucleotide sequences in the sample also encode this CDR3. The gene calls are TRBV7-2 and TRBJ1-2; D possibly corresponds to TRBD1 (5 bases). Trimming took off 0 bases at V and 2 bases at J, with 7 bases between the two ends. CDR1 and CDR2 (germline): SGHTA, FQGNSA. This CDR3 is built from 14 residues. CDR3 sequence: CASSLARANYGYTF. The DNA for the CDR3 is TGTGCCAGCAGCTTAGCCAGGGCCAACTATGGCTACACCTTC.

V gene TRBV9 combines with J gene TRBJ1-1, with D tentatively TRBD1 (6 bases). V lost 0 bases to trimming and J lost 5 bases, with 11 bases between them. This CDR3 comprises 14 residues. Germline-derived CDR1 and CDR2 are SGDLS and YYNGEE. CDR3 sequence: CASSVDERGTEAFF. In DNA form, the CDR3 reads TGTGCCAGCAGCGTAGATGAAAGGGGGACTGAAGCTTTCTTT. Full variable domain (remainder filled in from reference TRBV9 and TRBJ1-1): DSGVTQTPKHLITATGQRVTLRCSPRSGDLSVYWYQQSLDQGLQFLIQYYNGEERAKGNILERFSAQQFPDLHSELNLSSLELGDSALYFCASSVDERGTEAFFGQGTRLTVV.

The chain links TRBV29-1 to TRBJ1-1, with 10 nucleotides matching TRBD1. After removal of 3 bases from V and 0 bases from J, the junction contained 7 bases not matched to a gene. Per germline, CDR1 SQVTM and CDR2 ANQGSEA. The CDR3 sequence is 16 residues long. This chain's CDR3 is CSVEARQGAMNTEAFF. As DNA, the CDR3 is TGCAGCGTTGAGGCCCGACAGGGGGCGATGAACACTGAAGCTTTCTTT.

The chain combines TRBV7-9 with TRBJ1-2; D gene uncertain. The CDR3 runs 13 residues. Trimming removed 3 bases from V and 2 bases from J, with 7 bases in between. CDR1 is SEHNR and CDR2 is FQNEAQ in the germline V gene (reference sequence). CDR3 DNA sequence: TGTGCCAGCAGCTTCGGCAGCAACTATGGCTACACCTTC. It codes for CASSFGSNYGYTF. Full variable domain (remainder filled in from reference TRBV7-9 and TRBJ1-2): DTGVSQNPRHKITKRGQNVTFRCDPISEHNRLYWYRQTLGQGPEFLTYFQNEAQLEKSRLLSDRFSAERPKGSFSTLEIQRTEQGDSAMYLCASSFGSNYGYTFGSGTRLTVV.

The CDR3 is CASRGIAGGRTDTQYF. CDR3 DNA: TGTGCCAGCAGGGGGATAGCGGGAGGTCGGACAGATACGCAGTATTTT. V and J are TRBV7-2 and TRBJ2-3, with TRBD2 matching 10 bases. Germline V CDR1 and CDR2: SGHTA, FQGNSA. The J segment lost 3 bases and the V segment lost 6 bases, leaving 9 bases of the junction unmatched. There are 16 residues in the CDR3. The full variable domain, its missing parts supplied by reference TRBV7-2 and TRBJ2-3, is GAGVSQSPSNKVTEKGKDVELRCDPISGHTALYWYRQSLGQGLEFLIYFQGNSAPDKSGLPSDRFSAERTGGSVSTLTIQRTQQEDSAVYLCASRGIAGGRTDTQYFGPGTRLTVL.

The CDR3: CAITDGNYGYTF. In DNA form, the CDR3 reads TGTGCCATCACCGATGGTAACTATGGCTACACCTTC. This chain uses TRBV10-3 with TRBJ1-2; D call uncertain. The CDR3 has 12 residues. V lost 7 bases, J lost 1 base, and 7 bases lay in between. In germline, CDR1 is ENHRY, CDR2 SYGVKD.

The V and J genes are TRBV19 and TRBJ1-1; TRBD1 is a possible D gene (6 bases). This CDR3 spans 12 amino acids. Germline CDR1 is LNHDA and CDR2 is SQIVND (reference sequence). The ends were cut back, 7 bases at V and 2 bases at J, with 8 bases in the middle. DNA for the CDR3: TGTGCCAGTATACAGGGTAACACTGAAGCTTTCTTT. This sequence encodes CASIQGNTEAFF. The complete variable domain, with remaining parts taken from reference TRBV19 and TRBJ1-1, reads DGGITQSPKYLFRKEGQNVTLSCEQNLNHDAMYWYRQDPGQGLRLIYYSQIVNDFQKGDIAEGYSVSREKKESFPLTVTSAQKNPTAFYLCASIQGNTEAFFGQGTRLTVV.

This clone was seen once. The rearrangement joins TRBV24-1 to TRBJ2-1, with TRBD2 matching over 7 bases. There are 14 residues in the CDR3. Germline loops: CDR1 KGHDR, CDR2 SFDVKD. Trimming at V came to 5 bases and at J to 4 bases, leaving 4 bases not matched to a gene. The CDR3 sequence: CATSASGAYNEQFF. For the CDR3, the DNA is TGTGCCACCAGTGCTAGCGGAGCGTACAATGAGCAGTTCTTC.

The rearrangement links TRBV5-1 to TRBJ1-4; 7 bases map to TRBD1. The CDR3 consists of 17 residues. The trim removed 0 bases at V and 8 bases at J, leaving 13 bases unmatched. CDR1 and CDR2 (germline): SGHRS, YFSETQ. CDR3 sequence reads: CASSLASRGGGGEKLFF. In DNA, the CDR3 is TGCGCCAGCAGCTTGGCCTCAAGAGGGGGCGGGGGCGAAAAACTGTTTTTT.

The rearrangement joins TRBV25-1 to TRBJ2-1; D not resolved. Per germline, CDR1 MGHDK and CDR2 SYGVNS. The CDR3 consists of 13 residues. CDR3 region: CAAATQRYNEQFF. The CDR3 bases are TGTGCGGCGGCCACTCAAAGGTACAATGAGCAGTTCTTC.

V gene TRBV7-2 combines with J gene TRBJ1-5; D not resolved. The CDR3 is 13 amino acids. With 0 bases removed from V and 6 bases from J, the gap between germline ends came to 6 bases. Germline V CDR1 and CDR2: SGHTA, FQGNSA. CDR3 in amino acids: CASSLALGQPQHF. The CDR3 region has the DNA TGTGCCAGCAGCTTAGCGCTCGGTCAGCCCCAGCATTTT. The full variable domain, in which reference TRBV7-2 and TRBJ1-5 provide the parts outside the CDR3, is GAGVSQSPSNKVTEKGKDVELRCDPISGHTALYWYRQSLGQGLEFLIYFQGNSAPDKSGLPSDRFSAERTGGSVSTLTIQRTQQEDSAVYLCASSLALGQPQHFGDGTRLSIL.

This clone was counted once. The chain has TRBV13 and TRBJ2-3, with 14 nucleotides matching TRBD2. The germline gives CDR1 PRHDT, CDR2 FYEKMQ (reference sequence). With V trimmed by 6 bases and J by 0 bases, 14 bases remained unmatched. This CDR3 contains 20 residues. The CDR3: CASRSRGLAGGPPSTDTQYF. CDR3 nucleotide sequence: TGTGCCAGCAGATCCCGAGGACTAGCGGGAGGCCCTCCTAGCACAGATACGCAGTATTTT. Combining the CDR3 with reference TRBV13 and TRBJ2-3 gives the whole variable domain AAGVIQSPRHLIKEKRETATLKCYPIPRHDTVYWYQQGPGQDPQFLISFYEKMQSDKGSIPDRFSAQQFSDYHSELNMSSLELGDSALYFCASRSRGLAGGPPSTDTQYFGPGTRLTVL.

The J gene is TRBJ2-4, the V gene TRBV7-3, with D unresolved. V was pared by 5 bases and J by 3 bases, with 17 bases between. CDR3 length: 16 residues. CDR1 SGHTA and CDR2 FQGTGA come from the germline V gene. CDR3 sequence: CASSRQTSTDKNIQYF. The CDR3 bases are TGTGCCAGCAGCCGCCAGACCTCTACGGACAAAAACATTCAGTACTTC.

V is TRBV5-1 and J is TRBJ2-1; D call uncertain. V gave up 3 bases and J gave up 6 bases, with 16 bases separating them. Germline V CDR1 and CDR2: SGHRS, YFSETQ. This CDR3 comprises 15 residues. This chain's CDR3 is CASSSRLSSRNEQFF. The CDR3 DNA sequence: TGCGCCAGCAGCTCCAGACTGTCGTCTCGCAATGAGCAGTTCTTC.

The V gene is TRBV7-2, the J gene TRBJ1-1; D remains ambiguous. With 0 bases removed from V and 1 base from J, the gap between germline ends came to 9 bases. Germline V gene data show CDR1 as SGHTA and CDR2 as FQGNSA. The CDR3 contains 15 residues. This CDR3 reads CASSLAGIANTEAFF. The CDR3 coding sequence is TGTGCCAGCAGCTTAGCGGGGATAGCGAACACTGAAGCTTTCTTT.

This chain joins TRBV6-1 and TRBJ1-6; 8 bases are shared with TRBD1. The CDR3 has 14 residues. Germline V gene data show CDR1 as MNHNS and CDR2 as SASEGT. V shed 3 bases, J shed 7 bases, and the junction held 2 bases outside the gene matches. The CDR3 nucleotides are TGTGCCAGCAGTGACCGACAGGGGAATTCACCCCTCCACTTT. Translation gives CASSDRQGNSPLHF.